This T cell receptor (beta chain) was documented in a study of cytomegalovirus exposure and HLA in healthy donors. CDR3 length equals 13 residues. Germline CDR1 reads ENHRY; CDR2 reads SYGVKD. V trimming: 6 bases; J trimming: 3 bases; junction bases outside the gene matches: 3. Primers included in the PCR were 60 Vbeta and 13 Jbeta primers. The repertoire was sequenced with immunoSEQ multiplex PCR; TCRdb's copy has only in-frame clones and lacks some. The table has some 170,000 clones, roughly four fifths seen once; the top ten hold 1.9%. The sample consisted of PBMCs. This TCR was sampled from a woman between 18 and 29 years old in good health and CMV-seronegative. The rearrangement joins TRBV10-3 to TRBJ2-7, with 9 bases fitting TRBD1. The CDR3: CAIRGQGDYEQYF. In DNA form, the CDR3 reads TGTGCCATCAGGGGACAGGGAGACTACGAGCAGTACTTC.